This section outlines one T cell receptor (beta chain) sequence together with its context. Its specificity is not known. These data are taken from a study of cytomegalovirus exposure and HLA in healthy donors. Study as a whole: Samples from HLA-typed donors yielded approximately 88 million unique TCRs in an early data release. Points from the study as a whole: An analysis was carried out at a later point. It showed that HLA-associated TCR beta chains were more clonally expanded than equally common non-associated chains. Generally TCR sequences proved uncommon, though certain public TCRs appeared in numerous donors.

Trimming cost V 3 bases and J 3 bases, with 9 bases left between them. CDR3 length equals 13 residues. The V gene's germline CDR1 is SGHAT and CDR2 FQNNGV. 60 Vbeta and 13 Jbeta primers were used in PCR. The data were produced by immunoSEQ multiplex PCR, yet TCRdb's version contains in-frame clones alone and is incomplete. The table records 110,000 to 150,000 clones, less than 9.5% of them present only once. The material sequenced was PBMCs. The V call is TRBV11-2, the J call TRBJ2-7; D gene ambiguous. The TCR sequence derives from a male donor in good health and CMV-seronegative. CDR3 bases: TGTGCCAGCAGCTTCAGTTCCAGCTACGAGCAGTACTTC. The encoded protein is CASSFSSSYEQYF.